What follows describes a single T cell receptor beta chain. Methods used by the authors: The assay estimated nucleated cells by amplifying reference gene primers. TCRdb's copy holds only in-frame clones and misses some; the assay was immunoSEQ multiplex PCR. The V and J calls and clone size were taken over from that table, and D and trimming were inferred from the DNA. The top ten hold 15% to 20% of the sample, which has about 110,000 clones, about three quarters seen once. Germline values: CDR1 MNHEY, CDR2 SVGAGI. The CDR3 covers 13 residues. V lost 6 bases, J lost 6 bases, and 12 bases lay in between. These data come from a study of blood T cell repertoires in COVID-19. Study in general: Whether acute or convalescent, the COVID-19 samples came from the United States, Italy and Spain. Sample material is recorded as cDNA or gDNA derived from T cells, B-cell-depleted T cells, or PBMCs.

V and J are TRBV6-5 and TRBJ2-1, with a weak D call TRBD1 (5 bases). This TCR was sampled from a woman in her sixties or seventies with acute or convalescent COVID-19. Material for sequencing was peripheral blood. The CDR3 DNA reads as TGTGCCAGCAGCTCTGGCAGGGCCAATGAGCAGTTCTTC. Its translation: CASSSGRANEQFF.